This T cell receptor beta chain was retrieved from a study of T cell repertoires in cytomegalovirus infection. In regard to this clonotype: At one boundary the junction diverges from the germline segment, which might be a read error.

This CDR3 has 10 residues. Germline CDR1 is SQVTM and CDR2 is ANQGSEA. A single record per CDR3 protein comes from TCRdb applying MiXCR to the reads. The repertoire holds over 150,000 distinct CDR3 sequences, 15% to 20% seen once, with less than 3% in the top ten. The clonotype comes from a human donor in good health (CMV status not recorded). Some clones in this sample may be carry-over from other donors' samples. This chain uses TRBV29-1 with TRBJ2-4, with no clear D. The sample taken for sequencing was PBMCs. The CDR3 region is CRVEFGIQYF. In DNA, the CDR3 is TGCAGAGTTGAGTTTGGCATTCAGTACTTC.